This entry describes one T cell receptor (beta chain). No antigen is known for it. The input lacks base qualities; no much larger clone sits a single base away. TCRbeta CDR3 regions were amplified from genomic DNA by means of the immunoSEQ Assay, a bias-controlled multiplex PCR. As for the original processing: The number of nucleated cells in each sample was estimated from the amplification of reference gene primers within the assay. To quantify the absolute abundance of each unique TCRbeta CDR3 rearrangement, sequence reads were collapsed and filtered. For each sample, productive Simpson clonality was calculated as the square root of Simpson's diversity index across productive rearrangements. This is the immuneACCESS table as TCRdb keeps it, with only in-frame sequences that have V and J called. A part of the clones is gone; compared with another copy, unresolved V genes explain less than half, and the rest is unexplained. For V, J and clone size, that table is used; D and trimming come from the DNA. Present in this sample are 200,000 to 250,000 clones, almost 85% of which were seen just once. The ten largest clones take up approximately 15% of the sample.

Participants in the prospective study were aged about 18 to 95 years, lived in 20 to 25 United States geographic areas, and enrolled through a virtual design. In the prospective study, participants were assigned to cohorts based on the clinical history participants reported in a screening survey and a study questionnaire. Recovered participants in ImmuneRACE Cohort 3 were defined as having two consecutive negative NP/OP PCR tests, clearance from a healthcare professional, or resolution of symptoms. Each participant in the prospective study had whole blood, serum and a nasopharyngeal or oropharyngeal swab collected by mobile phlebotomists. Prospective study participants could optionally give additional blood draws and questionnaires over an approximately 2-month period. Blood samples from the prospective study were shipped frozen or at room temperature prior to DNA extraction. The record originates from a study of blood T cell repertoires in COVID-19 (dated by TCRdb to 2020 to 2021). As for the study more broadly: Samples covering the acute and convalescent phases of COVID-19 were provided by collaborators in the United States, Italy and Spain. The repertoires were released in a freely available public database intended as a resource for research on the immune response to SARS-CoV-2. The prospective study material was composed of cDNA or gDNA derived from T cells, B-cell-depleted T cells, or PBMCs. The dataset comprised deeply sampled blood TCRbeta repertoires from subjects exposed to, actively infected with, or recovered from COVID-19. HLA class I and class II types, where available, came from metadata supplied by the sample provider rather than from assay-based typing. Samples were obtained from the ongoing ImmuneRACE study (first 160 participants) and from 1,000 to 1,500 subjects provided by 6 global collaborators. Nearly every sample came with metadata listing a de-identified subject ID, COVID-19 status, age in years and sex. The paper's findings and limits, for the study overall: How much clinical and demographic metadata was included differed by source and by participant, and the metadata was provided uncurated.

The CDR3 numbers 14 residues from cysteine through phenylalanine. Only the CDR3 portion is preserved as DNA: 42 bases, with reading frame beginning at the first base. Via the germline V gene, CDR1 is MDHEN and CDR2 SYDVKM. V loses 6 bases at its end and J loses 8 bases; junction bases beyond the gene matches: 7. Sequencing was carried out using PBMCs or T cells enriched from blood (not recorded which). The sequence was obtained from a middle-aged man who had recovered from COVID-19. The sequence joins TRBV28 to TRBJ1-2, and 12 bases in between align with TRBD1. CDR3 sequence: CASRAGTGGKGYTF. Read as DNA, the sequence is TGTGCCAGCAGGGCCGGGACAGGGGGCAAGGGCTACACCTTC.